The 14 T cell receptor beta chains presented below share a single source sample, sequenced in a study of beta chain features in type 1 diabetes. As every portion of the isolated RNA was reverse transcribed, the sequencing read expressed TCRB transcripts. TCRdb's table, derived via immunoSEQ multiplex PCR, lists solely in-frame clones and lacks some. The sample has roughly 290,000 clones, under 8.5% seen once. The sequenced sample was central memory CD4+ T cells from blood. The receptors were sampled from a woman aged 18 to 35 in good health.

This clone has a count of ten or more. J is TRBJ1-5 and V is TRBV6-6, with TRBD1 matching over 7 bases. The germline V gene encodes CDR1 MNHNY and CDR2 SVGAGI (reference sequence). V gave up 2 bases and J gave up 6 bases; unmatched junction bases: 4. This CDR3 is 14 amino acids long. The CDR3 DNA is TGTGCCAGCAGTTACGAGGGGGCCAGTCAGCCCCAGCATTTT. Protein sequence: CASSYEGASQPQHF.

The chain employs TRBV7-2 and TRBJ2-7; 7 nucleotides match TRBD1. CDR3 size: 15 residues. The junction had 9 bases not matched to a gene; V was cut back by 3 bases and J by 4 bases. Germline V gene sequence: CDR1 SGHTA, CDR2 FQGNSA. In DNA, the CDR3 is TGTGCCAGCAGCTTCCTCTCAGGGGGACAGTACGAGCAGTACTTC. Its translation is CASSFLSGGQYEQYF.

The genes are TRBV7-8 and TRBJ1-6; D call uncertain. Deletions cut 3 bases from V and 6 bases from J, with 12 bases between. The CDR3 is made up of 15 amino acids. Germline-derived CDR1 and CDR2 are SGHVS and FQNEAQ. CDR3 sequence: CASSFAGGPNSPLHF. DNA for the CDR3: TGTGCCAGCAGCTTCGCGGGAGGCCCTAATTCACCCCTCCACTTT. The full variable domain, its missing parts supplied by reference TRBV7-8 and TRBJ1-6, is GAGVSQSPRYKVAKRGQDVALRCDPISGHVSLFWYQQALGQGPEFLTYFQNEAQLDKSGLPSDRFFAERPEGSVSTLKIQRTQQEDSAVYLCASSFAGGPNSPLHFGNGTRLTVT.

V is TRBV4-2 and J is TRBJ2-3; D is undetermined. The V and J ends lost 0 bases and 4 bases respectively, with 14 bases between them. Germline V gene data show CDR1 as LGHNA and CDR2 as YNFKEQ. This CDR3 is 16 amino acids long. The CDR3: CASSQDGFRVADTQYF. CDR3 DNA sequence: TGTGCCAGCAGCCAAGATGGTTTTAGGGTGGCAGATACGCAGTATTTT.

The rearrangement links TRBV7-9 to TRBJ1-1; D remains ambiguous. The CDR3 consists of 14 residues. Trimming took off 1 base at V and 3 bases at J, with 9 bases between the two ends. Germline lookup yields CDR1 SEHNR and CDR2 FQNEAQ (reference sequence). In DNA form, the CDR3 reads TGTGCCAGCAGCTTAGTCGGTGCCCACACTGAAGCTTTCTTT. Amino acid sequence: CASSLVGAHTEAFF.

The chain uses TRBV5-1 and TRBJ2-2, with 8 nucleotides matching TRBD2. J gave up 1 base and V 0 bases, and 5 bases lay outside the gene matches. Germline V gene data show CDR1 as SGHRS and CDR2 as YFSETQ. CDR3 length equals 17 residues. This CDR3 reads CASSLVPSGLNTGELFF. CDR3 nucleotide sequence: TGCGCCAGCAGCTTGGTTCCTAGCGGGCTGAACACCGGGGAGCTGTTTTTT. Full variable domain (remainder filled in from reference TRBV5-1 and TRBJ2-2): KAGVTQTPRYLIKTRGQQVTLSCSPISGHRSVSWYQQTPGQGLQFLFEYFSETQRNKGNFPGRFSGRQFSNSRSEMNVSTLELGDSALYLCASSLVPSGLNTGELFFGEGSRLTVL.

This chain connects TRBV7-9 to TRBJ2-1; D is ambiguous. The CDR3 extends over 14 amino acids. The ends were cut back, 2 bases at V and 7 bases at J, with 12 bases in the middle. Germline V gene data show CDR1 as SEHNR and CDR2 as FQNEAQ (reference sequence). The chain's CDR3 is CASSLSGSFNEQFF. The CDR3 DNA reads as TGTGCCAGCAGCTTATCCGGGTCTTTTAATGAGCAGTTCTTC.

The chain combines TRBV9 with TRBJ2-2, with TRBD2 as a possible D gene (5 bases). CDR3 length: 14 amino acids. The germline gives CDR1 SGDLS, CDR2 YYNGEE. Deletions cut 1 base from V and 7 bases from J, with 11 bases between. CDR3 protein: CASSVTGNGGELFF. CDR3 DNA sequence: TGTGCCAGCAGCGTAACGGGGAATGGCGGGGAGCTGTTTTTT.

Many counts were recorded for this clone. Other DNA sequences in this sample translate to the same CDR3. This sequence joins TRBV18 and TRBJ2-7; D is tentatively TRBD1 or TRBD2 (5 bases each). This CDR3 comprises 14 residues. CDR1 and CDR2 from the germline V gene are KGHSH and LQKENI. V dropped 3 bases and J dropped 3 bases, with 12 bases sitting between them. DNA of the CDR3: TGTGCCAGCTCACCGGGACGGGGCATCTACGAGCAGTACTTC. Amino acids: CASSPGRGIYEQYF.

This clone showed up just a few times. The chain is built from TRBV5-1 and TRBJ2-1; 10 positions match TRBD2. Per the germline V gene, CDR1 is SGHRS and CDR2 is YFSETQ. V gave up 2 bases and J gave up 10 bases; unmatched junction bases: 9. This CDR3 spans 15 amino acids. The CDR3 region is CASSFTTSGLLEQFF. The CDR3 DNA is TGCGCCAGCAGCTTTACGACTAGCGGGTTGCTAGAGCAGTTCTTC.

This chain joins TRBV6-4 and TRBJ2-2; 8 nucleotides align to TRBD2. The junction had 26 bases not matched to a gene; V was cut back by 2 bases and J by 6 bases. The V gene's germline CDR1 is MRHNA and CDR2 SNTAGT. The CDR3 has 22 residues. CDR3 protein: CASSDGPKRERAVCNCAGELFF. The CDR3 region has the DNA TGTGCCAGCAGTGACGGGCCGAAGCGGGAGAGGGCGGTTTGTAATTGTGCCGGGGAGCTGTTTTTT.

J is TRBJ2-3 and V is TRBV5-6; 7 bases map to TRBD2. The CDR3 spans 14 residues. With 1 base clipped from V and 4 bases from J, the junction kept 3 bases outside the gene matches. Germline CDR1 and CDR2: SGHDT and YYEEEE. The CDR3 region has the DNA TGTGCCAGCAGCTTGCCGGGGAGGGCAGATACGCAGTATTTT. Protein product: CASSLPGRADTQYF.

The V and J genes are TRBV7-2 and TRBJ2-5; the match to TRBD1 covers 8 bases. This CDR3 has 14 residues. The ends lost 5 bases at V and 5 bases at J; junction bases unmatched: 7. Looked up from germline, CDR1 is SGHTA and CDR2 is FQGNSA. The CDR3 bases are TGTGCCAGCAGCCCAGACAGGGGAATGGAGACCCAGTACTTC. It is translated as CASSPDRGMETQYF.

The chain combines TRBV4-2 with TRBJ1-1; D is uncertain. Germline V CDR1 and CDR2: LGHNA, YNFKEQ. V lost 1 base to trimming and J lost 6 bases, with 9 bases between them. This CDR3 has 13 residues. Written as DNA, the CDR3 is TGTGCCAGCAGCCAAGGGGCGGACGCTGAAGCTTTCTTT. Amino acid sequence: CASSQGADAEAFF.